The 17 T cell receptor beta chains below come from one sample, sequenced in a study of spatial heterogeneity in lung cancer. The time point here: sample taken at primary tumor resection. Unsorted whole RNA samples from tumor, nontumor lung or frozen PBMC were sequenced. TCRdb fed the 5' RACE reads into MiXCR, producing one record per CDR3 protein. Of over 6,500 distinct CDR3 sequences in the sample, less than 5% were seen once. The sequenced sample was normal lung tissue next to the tumor, obtained at surgery. Every receptor here comes from a female donor with early-stage non-small cell lung cancer.

This clonotype was detected ten times or more. This beta chain is an unintended read in a library built for alpha chains; its size means little. V and J are TRBV6-2 or TRBV6-3 and TRBJ1-5; no definite D call. CDR3 length equals 14 residues. Germline V gene sequence: CDR1 MNHEY, CDR2 SVGEGT. Trimming removed 6 bases at V and 4 bases at J, with 13 bases between. CDR3 sequence (DNA): TGTGCCAGCAGCCCCGGATCGGTGAATCAGCCCCAGCATTTT. Protein product: CASSPGSVNQPQHF.

Relative to its sample, this clonotype is medium-sized. For a library built for alpha chains, this beta chain is a stray read; little rests on its size. This chain uses TRBV7-2 with TRBJ2-7; D remains ambiguous. The CDR3 is made up of 10 amino acids. The germline CDR1 and CDR2 sequences are SGHTA and FQGNSA. V was pared by 5 bases and J by 2 bases, with 1 base between. Here the CDR3 reads CASSPYEQYF. Here the CDR3 DNA reads TGTGCCAGCAGCCCCTACGAGCAGTACTTC.

On this clonotype itself: This beta chain came through as a stray read in a library set up for alpha chains, and its size says little. The CDR3 DNA reads as TGTGCCAGCAGGTTCTCAGGGTTCGGGTCACACAATGAGCAGTTCTTC. Its translation: CASRFSGFGSHNEQFF. This chain uses TRBV7-9 with TRBJ2-1, with a possible D match to TRBD1 (5 bases). Trimming took off 6 bases at V and 5 bases at J, with 20 bases between the two ends. The CDR3 sequence is 16 residues long. Germline V gene lookup returns CDR1 SEHNR and CDR2 FQNEAQ (reference sequence). The entire variable domain, with the rest obtained from reference TRBV7-9 and TRBJ2-1, is as follows: DTGVSQNPRHKITKRGQNVTFRCDPISEHNRLYWYRQTLGQGPEFLTYFQNEAQLEKSRLLSDRFSAERPKGSFSTLEIQRTEQGDSAMYLCASRFSGFGSHNEQFFGPGTRLTVL.

This clonotype was counted many times. This beta chain lies outside the target of a library built for alpha chains; its clone size means little. The chain couples TRBV3-1 to TRBJ1-5; D unresolved. V was cut by 0 bases and J by 9 bases, with 9 bases left in between. The CDR3 is 13 residues long. Germline V gene lookup returns CDR1 LGHDT and CDR2 YNNKEL (reference sequence). CDR3 nucleotides: TGTGCCAGCAGCCAAGAGGAATCGGGGCCCCAGCATTTT. It is translated as CASSQEESGPQHF.

Ten or more counts support this clonotype. Because this beta chain is a stray read in a library intended to capture alpha chains, its abundance should not be given much weight. V usage is TRBV7-9 and J usage is TRBJ1-2; TRBD1 is a possible D gene (6 bases). Germline V gives CDR1 SEHNR, CDR2 FQNEAQ (reference sequence). V gave up 5 bases and J gave up 3 bases, with 19 bases separating them. The CDR3 covers 16 residues. CDR3: CASSATRTADYYGYTF. The DNA for the CDR3 is TGTGCCAGCAGCGCGACCCGGACAGCAGATTACTATGGCTACACCTTC. The whole variable domain, remainder taken from reference TRBV7-9 and TRBJ1-2, is DTGVSQNPRHKITKRGQNVTFRCDPISEHNRLYWYRQTLGQGPEFLTYFQNEAQLEKSRLLSDRFSAERPKGSFSTLEIQRTEQGDSAMYLCASSATRTADYYGYTFGSGTRLTVV.

Worth noting for this clonotype: This beta chain represents an off-target read in a library built for alpha chains; its size is of limited meaning. The rearrangement uses TRBV6-1 and TRBJ1-1; D gene unclear. Germline CDR1 is MNHNS and CDR2 is SASEGT. The length of the CDR3 is 15 residues. Trimming took 3 bases from V and 0 from J, leaving 11 bases between them. The CDR3 protein is CASSEPRNMNTEAFF. The CDR3 nucleotides are TGTGCCAGCAGTGAGCCCAGAAACATGAACACTGAAGCTTTCTTT.

Ten or more counts support this clonotype. This beta chain appears as a stray read in a library generated for alpha chains; its size is not informative. The chain has TRBV20-1 and TRBJ2-5; tentative D call: TRBD2 (6 bases). V was pared by 6 bases and J by 2 bases, with 13 bases between. The germline gives CDR1 DFQATT, CDR2 SNEGSKA (reference sequence). CDR3 length: 13 amino acids. The CDR3: CSASGGRQETQYF. CDR3 in DNA: TGCAGTGCATCCGGGGGTAGACAAGAGACCCAGTACTTC.

This clonotype was detected many times. With the library built for alpha chains, this beta chain is off target and its frequency is not meaningful. V is TRBV7-2 and J is TRBJ2-6; D gene unclear. This CDR3 has 17 residues. Germline assignment: CDR1 SGHTA and CDR2 FQGNSA. Trimming shortened V by 4 bases and J by 0 bases, and 13 bases separated the two germline ends. CDR3 sequence (DNA): TGTGCCAGCAGCTCCAGAGGACGCGGCTCTGGGGCCAACGTCCTGACTTTC. Its translation is CASSSRGRGSGANVLTF.

This clonotype was seen repeatedly, ten times or more. With the library built for alpha chains, this beta chain is off target and its frequency is not meaningful. J is TRBJ2-7 and V is TRBV11-2, with D unresolved. Looked up from germline, CDR1 is SGHAT and CDR2 is FQNNGV. The CDR3 runs to 11 residues. Trimming pared 3 bases from V and 4 bases from J, leaving 4 bases between. The CDR3 DNA follows: TGTGCCAGCAGCTTCATGTACGAGCAGTACTTC. This gives the protein CASSFMYEQYF. The complete variable domain, with remaining parts taken from reference TRBV11-2 and TRBJ2-7, reads EAGVAQSPRYKIIEKRQSVAFWCNPISGHATLYWYQQILGQGPKLLIQFQNNGVVDDSQLPKDRFSAERLKGVDSTLKIQPAKLEDSAVYLCASSFMYEQYFGPGTRLTVT.

This clonotype has at least ten counts. Because the library targeted alpha chains, this beta chain is an off-target read whose size means little. This chain connects TRBV7-2 to TRBJ2-5, with TRBD2 matching over 10 bases. Germline assignment: CDR1 SGHTA and CDR2 FQGNSA. After removal of 2 bases from V and 5 bases from J, the junction contained 5 bases not matched to a gene. The CDR3 is made up of 15 amino acids. The CDR3 reads CASSLTSGTMETQYF. DNA for the CDR3: TGTGCCAGCAGCTTAACTAGCGGGACAATGGAGACCCAGTACTTC.

This clonotype was observed many times. A library made for alpha chains picked up this beta chain off target, so its size means little. The chain recombines TRBV9 with TRBJ2-5, with 9 bases lining up with TRBD2. Germline CDR1 reads SGDLS; CDR2 reads YYNGEE. The CDR3 runs 15 residues. V was clipped by 5 bases and J by 5 bases; unmatched bases: 10. The CDR3, as DNA: TGTGCCAGCAGTATGTCGAGCGGGGGGAGGGAGACCCAGTACTTC. It translates to CASSMSSGGRETQYF.

In its sample, this clonotype was seen many times. The size of this beta chain means little, since it is a stray read in a library made for alpha chains. This rearrangement joins TRBV28 to TRBJ1-2; D is undetermined. The CDR3 spans 13 residues. In germline, CDR1 is MDHEN, CDR2 SYDVKM. With 3 bases removed from V and 6 bases from J, the gap between germline ends came to 11 bases. The CDR3 sequence: CASSLIDRDGYTF. In DNA form, the CDR3 reads TGTGCCAGCAGTTTGATAGATCGGGATGGCTACACCTTC.

This clonotype qualifies as medium-sized. This beta chain is an off-target read within a library intended for alpha chains, so its frequency means little. For the CDR3, the DNA is TGCAGTGCTAGCCGTACCGGGGAGCTGTTTTTT. It codes for CSASRTGELFF. V usage is TRBV20-1 and J usage is TRBJ2-2; no reliable D call. From germline, CDR1 is DFQATT and CDR2 SNEGSKA (reference sequence). Trimming took off 3 bases at V and 5 bases at J, with 4 bases between the two ends. This CDR3 comprises 11 residues.

This clonotype was picked up many times. This beta chain is off target for a library built for alpha chains, so its abundance means little. CDR3 loop: CASSLEGGWTQYF. The CDR3 DNA sequence: TGTGCCAGCAGCTTGGAGGGGGGTTGGACCCAGTACTTC. The chain carries TRBV5-4 and TRBJ2-5, with D perhaps TRBD1 or TRBD2 (6 bases each). V lost 0 bases to trimming and J lost 7 bases, with 10 bases between them. CDR1 is SGHNT and CDR2 is YYREEE in the germline V gene (reference sequence). CDR3 length: 13 residues.

Ten or more counts support this clonotype. This beta chain is a stray read from a library made for alpha chains; its abundance is not meaningful. The chain has TRBV5-1 and TRBJ2-3; TRBD1 aligns across 9 bases. Trimming cost V 4 bases and J 3 bases; bases outside gene matches: 9. This CDR3 contains 16 residues. Per the germline V gene, CDR1 is SGHRS and CDR2 is YFSETQ. The CDR3 sequence: CASSPTTGGRTDTQYF. The CDR3 coding sequence is TGCGCCAGCAGCCCGACGACAGGGGGTCGTACAGATACGCAGTATTTT.

This clonotype was counted at least ten times. Since it is a stray read in a library aimed at alpha chains, this beta chain has a size that is not meaningful. The V and J genes are TRBV6-1 and TRBJ1-2; no clear D gene. The CDR3 contains 14 residues. Germline assignment: CDR1 MNHNS and CDR2 SASEGT. V shed 1 base and J shed 2 bases, with 8 bases lying between them. The CDR3 region has the DNA TGTGCCAGCAGTGAAGGTGGAGGGAACTATGGCTACACCTTC. It specifies CASSEGGGNYGYTF.

This clonotype has at least ten counts. This beta chain slipped into a library made for alpha chains as a stray read, so its size is not meaningful. This sequence joins TRBV7-3 and TRBJ2-7, with 7 positions matching TRBD2. The germline V gene has CDR1 SGHTA and CDR2 FQGTGA. Trimming removed 5 bases from V and 6 bases from J; junction bases left unmatched: 13. The CDR3 is 15 residues long. Here the CDR3 DNA reads TGTGCCAGCAGCCTAAGGGGCGCTAGCGGAGGCGAGCAGTACTTC. Translating it yields CASSLRGASGGEQYF.